The present TCR beta chain was sequenced within a study of T cells in Graves' hyperthyroidism and ophthalmopathy. General study findings and limits: Ophthalmopathy was predicted by the model a median of approximately 6 months ahead of onset.

Regions amplified from RNA transcripts were the TCR beta CDR3 regions. First-round RT-PCR with HTBI primers amplified the TCR CDR3 region. MiXCR, applied by TCRdb to the multiplex PCR reads, yields one record per CDR3 protein. The data contain hundreds of thousands of distinct CDR3 sequences, less than 20% of them singletons. The CDR3 totals 15 residues. Germline trimming cut 4 bases from V and 6 bases from J; bases unmatched to any gene: 6. Germline V gene sequence: CDR1 MNHNS, CDR2 SASEGT. Participants, patients aged 18 to 65, had newly diagnosed hyperthyroidism with a duration under 2 months. Exclusion of a patient resulted from uncontrolled infection, other autoimmune disease, pregnancy or lactation. Each diagnosis drew on symptoms, thyroxine, TRAb, thyroid ultrasound and orbital computed tomography findings. This clonotype was seen at least ten times. What it binds is not known.

The chain employs TRBV6-1 and TRBJ1-6, with TRBD1 identical over 7 bases. The receptor was derived from a woman aged 18 to 35 with Graves' hyperthyroidism. The sequenced sample consisted of blood. This CDR3 reads CASSAGTVGNSPLHF. The DNA for the CDR3 is TGTGCCAGCAGTGCCGGGACAGTGGGTAATTCACCCCTCCACTTT.